The 17 T cell receptor beta chains below come from one sample, sequenced in a study of blood T cells in healthy people across ages (dated by TCRdb to the mid-2010s). To prepare the library, 5' RACE was applied. TCRdb names Illumina HiSeq 2500 as the instrument used. A second PCR of roughly 6 to 12 cycles was performed with a sample-barcoded 5' primer and a J-beta primer mix. TCRdb redid the processing of the public reads, applying fastp at Q25 and MiXCR, and retained in-frame beta chains. Rows are combined by CDR3 protein, so each entry shows the most common genes and DNA. For this sample there are 780,000 or so distinct CDR3 sequences; more than 50% appear just once. Of the sample, roughly 24% falls within the top ten clones. Input material: blood. The source is a man aged 35 to 55 in good health.

The chain links TRBV14 to TRBJ2-5, with D possibly TRBD1 on 5 matching bases. This CDR3 has 15 residues. Germline lookup yields CDR1 SGHDN and CDR2 FVKESK. V gave up 0 bases and J gave up 1 base, with 9 bases separating them. CDR3 amino acids: CASSQDQGSQETQYF. Written as DNA, the CDR3 is TGTGCCAGCAGCCAAGACCAGGGCTCCCAAGAGACCCAGTACTTC.

This clonotype was seen more than once but under ten times. V gene TRBV28 combines with J gene TRBJ2-7; D possibly uses TRBD1 or TRBD2 (5 bases each). Trimming took off 7 bases at V and 1 base at J, with 14 bases between the two ends. Germline CDR1 MDHEN, CDR2 SYDVKM. The CDR3 totals 14 residues. Written as DNA, the CDR3 is TGTGCCAGCACCGAGGGACCGCCGTCCTACGAGCAGTACTTC. It is translated as CASTEGPPSYEQYF.

The CDR3: CASSAPPFYEQYF. The CDR3 nucleotides read TGTGCCAGCAGCGCCCCGCCCTTCTACGAGCAGTACTTC. V gene TRBV13 combines with J gene TRBJ2-4; no reliable D call. The end of the DNA aligns better with TRBJ2-7, so the J call may be wrong. Per the germline V gene, CDR1 is PRHDT and CDR2 is FYEKMQ (reference sequence). CDR3 length equals 13 residues.

In its sample, this clonotype was seen many times. The V gene is TRBV20-1, the J gene TRBJ1-1; D perhaps matches TRBD1 (5 bases). Trimming left V 4 bases short and J 10 bases short, with 28 bases between. Germline lookup yields CDR1 DFQATT and CDR2 SNEGSKA (reference sequence). The length of the CDR3 is 16 residues. CDR3 sequence reads: CSATHANLGGALGAFF. In nucleotides, the CDR3 is TGCAGTGCTACCCACGCCAACTTGGGGGGTGCTTTGGGAGCTTTCTTT.

This chain connects TRBV5-1 to TRBJ2-1; TRBD2 matches 8 bases. This CDR3 is built from 17 residues. From germline, CDR1 is SGHRS and CDR2 YFSETQ. After removal of 1 base from V and 0 bases from J, the junction contained 6 bases not matched to a gene. The DNA for the CDR3 is TGCGCCAGCAGCTTGCTGGGACTAGAGGGCTCCTACAATGAGCAGTTCTTC. Translated, it gives CASSLLGLEGSYNEQFF.

For the CDR3, the DNA is TGCGCCAGCGCATTACAGACAGGCAACAATCAGCCCCAGCATTTT. Translated, it gives CASALQTGNNQPQHF. V gene TRBV5-1 combines with J gene TRBJ1-5, with D tentatively TRBD1 (6 bases). The CDR3 sequence is 15 residues long. V lost 7 bases to trimming and J lost 3 bases, with 17 bases between them. Germline CDR1 reads SGHRS; CDR2 reads YFSETQ.

This chain links TRBV7-2 with TRBJ2-7, with TRBD2 as a possible D gene (5 bases). Per germline, CDR1 SGHTA and CDR2 FQGNSA. The ends were cut back, 5 bases at V and 2 bases at J, with 16 bases in the middle. CDR3 size: 15 residues. In DNA form, the CDR3 reads TGTGCCAGCAGCATCAACGGGGTTAAAACCTACGAGCAGTACTTC. Its translation: CASSINGVKTYEQYF.

The chain employs TRBV28 and TRBJ2-3; tentative D call: TRBD1 (8 bases). The ends were cut back, 6 bases at V and 5 bases at J, with 18 bases in the middle. The germline CDR1 and CDR2 sequences are MDHEN and SYDVKM. This CDR3 comprises 15 residues. CDR3 sequence reads: CASRSNRGGRDTQYF. CDR3 nucleotides: TGTGCCAGCAGGTCCAACAGGGGGGGCAGAGATACGCAGTATTTT.

The V and J genes are TRBV15 and TRBJ2-1; 11 positions agree with TRBD2. CDR1 is LNHNV, CDR2 YYDKDF, per germline (reference sequence). V trimming: 2 bases; J trimming: 2 bases; junction bases outside the gene matches: 5. The length of the CDR3 is 17 residues. CDR3 sequence (DNA): TGTGCCACCAGCAGAAAAATAGCGGGAGGGCCCTACAATGAGCAGTTCTTC. It codes for CATSRKIAGGPYNEQFF.

The J gene is TRBJ2-5, the V gene TRBV28, with no clear D. V lost 2 bases and J lost 2, with 6 bases in between. CDR3 length: 13 residues. The germline V gene encodes CDR1 MDHEN and CDR2 SYDVKM. The CDR3 bases are TGTGCCAGCAGTTTAGCCATGCAAGAGACCCAGTACTTC. It is translated as CASSLAMQETQYF.

CDR3 bases: TGTGCCAGCAGTGCCGGTGGCTCCTATAATTCACCCCTCCACTTT. It specifies CASSAGGSYNSPLHF. The chain employs TRBV25-1 and TRBJ1-6; D remains ambiguous. Germline CDR1 reads MGHDK; CDR2 reads SYGVNS. V lost 4 bases to trimming and J lost 0 bases, with 7 bases between them. This CDR3 comprises 15 residues. The variable domain in full, with the rest retrieved from reference TRBV25-1 and TRBJ1-6, is EADIYQTPRYLVIGTGKKITLECSQTMGHDKMYWYQQDPGMELHLIHYSYGVNSTEKGDLSSESTVSRIRTEHFPLTLESARPSHTSQYLCASSAGGSYNSPLHFGNGTRLTVT.

The sample holds a few counts of this clonotype. The chain employs TRBV9 and TRBJ2-7; tentative D call: TRBD2 (5 bases). This CDR3 has 15 amino acids. V lost 4 bases, J lost 1 base, and 15 bases lay in between. Germline CDR1 and CDR2: SGDLS and YYNGEE. CDR3 nucleotides: TGTGCCAGCAGCCCCGCCTGGGGAGCTTCCTACGAGCAGTACTTC. It yields the protein CASSPAWGASYEQYF.

This clonotype is a singleton in its sample. The rearrangement uses TRBV24-1 and TRBJ2-5, with TRBD2 matching 10 bases. Trimming cost V 0 bases and J 3 bases; bases outside gene matches: 18. Germline V gene data show CDR1 as KGHDR and CDR2 as SFDVKD. The CDR3 has 21 residues. CDR3 amino acids: CATSDLSPFPSGSRNEETQYF. CDR3 DNA: TGTGCCACCAGTGATTTGAGTCCTTTTCCTAGCGGGAGTAGGAATGAAGAGACCCAGTACTTC.

The J gene is TRBJ2-1, the V gene TRBV19; the D gene is possibly TRBD2 (5 bases). V was trimmed by 9 bases and J by 6 bases, leaving 15 bases between them. This CDR3 spans 13 amino acids. Germline CDR1 reads LNHDA; CDR2 reads SQIVND (reference sequence). The CDR3 here is CASRPGTGNEQFF. CDR3 coding DNA: TGTGCCAGCCGGCCGGGAACGGGCAATGAGCAGTTCTTC.

The V call is TRBV20-1, the J call TRBJ2-5; TRBD1 is a possible D gene (5 bases). The better agreement between TRBJ2-7 and the DNA end casts doubt on the J call. CDR3 length equals 13 residues. Germline V gives CDR1 DFQATT, CDR2 SNEGSKA (reference sequence). The CDR3 DNA is TGCAGTGCTAGAGATCCCAGGGCCCACGAGCAGTACTTC. Translating gives CSARDPRAHEQYF.

This clonotype was observed a handful of times. The rearrangement uses TRBV7-3 and TRBJ2-7; 8 nucleotides match TRBD2. This CDR3 spans 18 amino acids. Trimming took 5 bases from V and 2 from J; bases not matched to a gene: 17. Per the germline V gene, CDR1 is SGHTA and CDR2 is FQGTGA. For the CDR3, the DNA is TGTGCCAGCAGCCCAGGACTTAGCGGGGATATTTTTACCTACGAGCAGTACTTC. This gives the protein CASSPGLSGDIFTYEQYF.

V and J are TRBV3-1 and TRBJ2-5; D gene uncertain. Germline CDR1 LGHDT, CDR2 YNNKEL (reference sequence). The CDR3 covers 14 residues. Trimming left V 0 bases short and J 5 bases short, with 10 bases between. CDR3 sequence: CASSQDTGRETQYF. The DNA for the CDR3 is TGTGCCAGCAGCCAAGATACGGGTCGGGAGACCCAGTACTTC.